In this sample, the clone carrying this T cell receptor (beta chain) turned up a few times. What it recognizes is unknown. It was with 60 Vbeta and 13 Jbeta primers that the PCR ran. Using immunoSEQ multiplex PCR, the repertoire was profiled, and TCRdb retains in-frame clones only, with some absent. The profile shows some 170,000 clones, more than 75% of them singletons. The record originates from a study of cytomegalovirus exposure and HLA in healthy donors. CDR3 size: 15 residues. The germline V gene encodes CDR1 SGHRS and CDR2 YFSETQ. The ends were cut back, 2 bases at V and 2 bases at J, with 14 bases in the middle. Overall study results and limits: TCR beta sequences numbering under 20,000 were associated with HLA alleles at 0.05 false discovery rate in a later analysis. Reports state that TCR beta sequences accurately predicted most subjects' HLA-A and HLA-B alleles. Analysis was carried out at a later point, and it linked a missense DCLRE1C variant to TCR beta V- and J-gene trimming.

The sequencing input was PBMCs. V and J are TRBV5-1 and TRBJ2-7, with D possibly being TRBD2 (5 bases). The clonotype originates from a girl aged 2 to 10 in good health and CMV-seropositive. DNA of the CDR3: TGCGCCAGCAGCTTAAGCTCCGGGAAAGCCTACGAGCAGTACTTC. It yields the protein CASSLSSGKAYEQYF.